The present T cell receptor (beta chain) was sequenced within a study of lymphopenia after photon versus proton radiotherapy. Findings and limits, study-wide: Under photons, naive T cells and diversity fell while effector/memory populations rose. Authors raise, but do not show, better survival with proton therapy. A bigger post-nadir fall in TCR diversity correlated inversely with survival time in deceased patients. Oligoclonal CD8+ Temra expansion after nadir drove photon patients' diversity drop.

The V and J ends lost 0 bases and 5 bases respectively, with 14 bases between them. The CDR3 extends over 16 amino acids. Germline V gives CDR1 SGHRS, CDR2 YFSETQ. A word on this clone: Its matching antigen is unknown.

Some clones are missing from TCRdb's copy, which holds only in-frame ones; the method was immunoSEQ multiplex PCR. The sample consists of roughly 41,000 clones, more than 75% of them appearing once. The rearrangement uses TRBV5-1 and TRBJ1-4; D is undetermined. The clonotype originates from a middle-aged man with gastric cancer. Source: peripheral blood, taken from a patient treated with photon-based radiotherapy. Written as DNA, the CDR3 is TGCGCCAGCAGCTTGGGTTTAACCCAGGTGAATGAAAAACTGTTTTTT. Translated, it gives CASSLGLTQVNEKLFF.